This T cell receptor (beta chain) was profiled in a study of shared clonotypes between healthy human individuals. General study findings and limits: Donor clonotype sharing was expected to depend on sequencing depth.

Remarks on this clone: The antigen remains undetermined.

This CDR3 is built from 14 residues. Trimming removed 6 bases at V and 1 base at J, with 9 bases between. Germline CDR1 SGHTA, CDR2 FQGNSA. Sequencing on ten immunoSEQ deep assay plates was performed for unsorted PBMC DNA. Assay used: immunoSEQ multiplex PCR; TCRdb lists only in-frame clones, some missing. The sample holds about 490,000 clones, approximately 84% seen once. Those who donated were healthy HIV-negative adults, with no recent acute infections or vaccinations reported. The TCR originated in a woman aged 40 to 55 in good health. Some clones in this sample may be carry-over from other donors' samples. Sequenced material: PBMCs. V gene TRBV7-2 combines with J gene TRBJ2-2; tentatively, D is TRBD1 (5 bases). The CDR3 spells CASRATVNTGELFF. In nucleotides, the CDR3 is TGTGCCAGCAGGGCGACAGTGAACACCGGGGAGCTGTTTTTT. The whole variable domain, remainder taken from reference TRBV7-2 and TRBJ2-2, is GAGVSQSPSNKVTEKGKDVELRCDPISGHTALYWYRQSLGQGLEFLIYFQGNSAPDKSGLPSDRFSAERTGGSVSTLTIQRTQQEDSAVYLCASRATVNTGELFFGEGSRLTVL.